The clone carrying this T cell receptor (beta chain) was seen a handful of times. Its specificity is not known. This sample was taken from a study of response to subunit inactivated influenza vaccine. Study-wide results and limits: Every seasonal influenza vaccination brings in few new T cells, the authors suggested.

V gave up 0 bases and J gave up 4 bases, with 9 bases separating them. Germline CDR1 SGDLS, CDR2 YYNGEE. The CDR3 runs to 14 residues. MiXCR, run by TCRdb on the RT-PCR reads, gives a single entry per CDR3 protein. Found here are fewer than 750,000 distinct CDR3 sequences, around 15% of them singletons; the top ten hold 11%. This sequence was found in a man between 45 and 60 years old who received an inactivated influenza vaccine. Specimen: PBMCs from blood, collected about 11 days after vaccination. J is TRBJ2-3 and V is TRBV9; D unresolved. Written as DNA, the CDR3 is TGTGCCAGCAGCGTAGAGTCTCACTCAGATACGCAGTATTTT. This gives the protein CASSVESHSDTQYF.